One sample yielded the 26 T cell receptor beta chains listed below, sequenced in a study of T cells in Graves' hyperthyroidism and ophthalmopathy. Researchers took RNA transcripts and amplified the TCR beta CDR3 regions from them. First-round RT-PCR of the TCR CDR3 relied on the HTBI primer set. TCRdb processed the multiplex PCR reads anew with MiXCR; each CDR3 protein has one entry. This sample has 730,000 or so distinct CDR3 sequences; about 19% occur once, and the top ten carry 16%. The specimen sequenced was blood. The receptors were gathered from a woman aged 45-65 years with Graves' hyperthyroidism that later progressed to Graves' ophthalmopathy.

J is TRBJ2-5 and V is TRBV12-5; 16 nucleotides line up with TRBD2. CDR1 LGHNT and CDR2 FRNRAP come from the germline V gene. The CDR3 runs 19 residues. After removal of 2 bases from V and 4 bases from J, the junction contained 10 bases not matched to a gene. CDR3 nucleotide sequence: TGTGCTAGTGGTTTGATGGGACTAGCGGGGGGGCGGTCTGGAGAGACCCAGTACTTC. It codes for CASGLMGLAGGRSGETQYF.

The sample holds a few counts of this clonotype. DNA of the CDR3: TGTGCCAGCAGTCAGGTAGTAACAGGGGGCACTGAAGCTTTCTTT. Translating gives CASSQVVTGGTEAFF. The V call is TRBV27, the J call TRBJ1-1; TRBD1 agrees at 8 bases. Per germline, CDR1 MNHEY and CDR2 SMNVEV (reference sequence). The CDR3 loop spans 15 amino acids. The ends lost 5 bases at V and 4 bases at J; junction bases unmatched: 9.

This clonotype was seen repeatedly, ten times or more. This sequence joins TRBV18 and TRBJ2-3; D might be TRBD1 (5 bases). This CDR3 region has 15 residues. Trimming took 6 bases from V and 0 from J, leaving 13 bases between them. Germline loops: CDR1 KGHSH, CDR2 LQKENI. CDR3 coding DNA: TGTGCCAGCTCCCTATACCAGGGAAGCACAGATACGCAGTATTTT. This translates into CASSLYQGSTDTQYF.

Note on this clonotype: This may be a read error: a much more frequent sequence differs by one nucleotide. This rearrangement joins TRBV18 to TRBJ1-1; D not resolved. Germline V gene lookup returns CDR1 KGHSH and CDR2 LQKENI. This CDR3 spans 14 amino acids. CDR3 region: CASSDLWRNTGAFF. The CDR3 coding sequence is TGTGCCAGCAGTGATCTCTGGAGGAACACTGGAGCTTTCTTT.

The rearrangement links TRBV6-4 to TRBJ1-5; D may be TRBD1 (5 bases). Germline lookup yields CDR1 MRHNA and CDR2 SNTAGT. This CDR3 contains 18 residues. The ends were cut back, 6 bases at V and 4 bases at J, with 25 bases in the middle. This CDR3 is CASSRIRTWGSWNQPQHF. As DNA, the CDR3 is TGTGCCAGCAGCCGCATAAGAACTTGGGGGAGTTGGAATCAGCCCCAGCATTTT.

The genes are TRBV19 and TRBJ1-5; 12 bases fit TRBD1. V shed 1 base and J 13 bases; nucleotides not matched to a gene: 11. This CDR3 has 16 amino acids. Germline values: CDR1 LNHDA, CDR2 SQIVND (reference sequence). This chain's CDR3 is CASSIAPGTGGEVQHF. The CDR3 DNA reads TGTGCCAGTAGTATAGCGCCCGGGACAGGGGGCGAGGTTCAGCATTTT.

Many counts were recorded for this clonotype. This rearrangement joins TRBV18 to TRBJ1-1, with 7 nucleotides matching TRBD1. Trimming at V came to 2 bases and at J to 0 bases, leaving 6 bases not matched to a gene. The CDR3 runs 16 residues. Germline V lookup: CDR1 KGHSH, CDR2 LQKENI. The CDR3 here is CASSPLGQRMNTEAFF. In nucleotides, the CDR3 is TGTGCCAGCTCACCATTGGGACAGAGAATGAACACTGAAGCTTTCTTT.

This clonotype was counted at least ten times. The chain employs TRBV11-2 and TRBJ2-2; D perhaps matches TRBD1 (6 bases). CDR3 size: 13 residues. Trimming pared 10 bases from V and 1 base from J, leaving 10 bases between. Germline V gives CDR1 SGHAT, CDR2 FQNNGV. CDR3 sequence reads: CATSTGNTGELFF. The CDR3 nucleotides read TGTGCCACCTCGACAGGGAACACCGGGGAGCTGTTTTTT. Based on the CDR3 plus reference TRBV11-2 and TRBJ2-2, the full variable domain is EAGVAQSPRYKIIEKRQSVAFWCNPISGHATLYWYQQILGQGPKLLIQFQNNGVVDDSQLPKDRFSAERLKGVDSTLKIQPAKLEDSAVYLCATSTGNTGELFFGEGSRLTVL.

This clonotype occurred many times. The chain recombines TRBV12-3 or TRBV12-4 with TRBJ1-2; D is unresolved. Trimming took off 7 bases at V and 6 bases at J, with 9 bases between the two ends. CDR3 length: 11 amino acids. CDR3 sequence reads: CASILLNGYTF. CDR3 bases: TGTGCCAGCATCCTCCTTAATGGCTACACCTTC.

The J gene is TRBJ1-2, the V gene TRBV29-1; D possibly corresponds to TRBD1 (5 bases). Germline CDR1 SQVTM, CDR2 ANQGSEA. CDR3 length: 11 amino acids. Trimming removed 4 bases at V and 6 bases at J, with 9 bases between. Written as DNA, the CDR3 is TGCAGCGTTGTCCTCAGGGATGGCTACACCTTC. This gives the protein CSVVLRDGYTF.

This clonotype was counted at least ten times. The J gene is TRBJ1-5, the V gene TRBV12-3 or TRBV12-4; 7 bases fit TRBD1. V shed 3 bases and J 5 bases; nucleotides not matched to a gene: 7. The CDR3 runs to 15 residues. The CDR3 reads CASSLGAGGYQPQHF. CDR3 coding DNA: TGTGCCAGCAGTTTGGGGGCAGGGGGTTATCAGCCCCAGCATTTT.

This clonotype was observed many times. V gene TRBV18 combines with J gene TRBJ2-3; TRBD2 aligns across 8 bases. The CDR3 extends over 16 amino acids. Germline-derived CDR1 and CDR2 are KGHSH and LQKENI. V lost 3 bases and J lost 3; bases outside the gene matches: 8. CDR3 region: CASSPSGTSFTDTQYF. Here the CDR3 DNA reads TGTGCCAGCTCACCTTCCGGGACTAGTTTTACAGATACGCAGTATTTT.

The chain carries TRBV19 and TRBJ1-1; 9 bases line up with TRBD1. This CDR3 spans 15 amino acids. V gave up 6 bases and J gave up 0 bases; unmatched junction bases: 5. Germline V lookup: CDR1 LNHDA, CDR2 SQIVND (reference sequence). The CDR3 DNA follows: TGTGCCAGTAGGAACCGGGACAGGGTGAACACTGAAGCTTTCTTT. Amino acid sequence: CASRNRDRVNTEAFF.

There are many counts of this clonotype. V is TRBV3-1 and J is TRBJ2-5, with 10 bases lining up with TRBD1. This CDR3 is 15 amino acids long. Trimming at V came to 4 bases and at J to 4 bases, leaving 6 bases not matched to a gene. Germline V gene lookup returns CDR1 LGHDT and CDR2 YNNKEL (reference sequence). CDR3 residues: CASSPRDRGRETQYF. CDR3 bases: TGTGCCAGCAGCCCCCGGGACAGGGGTAGAGAGACCCAGTACTTC.

Many counts were recorded for this clonotype. This sequence joins TRBV7-9 and TRBJ1-2; TRBD1 agrees at 7 bases. V was clipped by 5 bases and J by 6 bases; unmatched bases: 12. Germline V lookup: CDR1 SEHNR, CDR2 FQNEAQ (reference sequence). This CDR3 comprises 15 residues. The CDR3 DNA follows: TGTGCCAGCAGCCCGACGCAAGGGGGCGCGAATGGCTACACCTTC. Its protein product is CASSPTQGGANGYTF.

The rearrangement uses TRBV27 and TRBJ1-5, with D possibly matching TRBD1 (6 bases). V gave up 2 bases and J gave up 7 bases, with 12 bases separating them. CDR1 is MNHEY and CDR2 is SMNVEV in the germline V gene (reference sequence). The CDR3 has 14 amino acids. The CDR3 DNA follows: TGTGCCAGCAGTTTAAAAATCCAGGGGCAGCCCCAGCATTTT. This sequence encodes CASSLKIQGQPQHF.

With respect to this clonotype: This clone may be a read error of a much larger clone one base away. The chain joins TRBV10-3 to TRBJ1-1; 10 bases line up with TRBD1. This CDR3 comprises 15 residues. V trimming: 7 bases; J trimming: 5 bases; junction bases outside the gene matches: 10. Germline V gives CDR1 ENHRY, CDR2 SYGVKD. The CDR3 region is CAINDRGLEGTEAFF. CDR3 nucleotide sequence: TGTGCCATCAATGACAGGGGGCTCGAGGGGACTGAAGCTTTCTTT.

This clonotype was seen many times. The chain has TRBV2 and TRBJ1-5, with TRBD1 matching 7 bases. Germline loops: CDR1 SNHLY, CDR2 FYNNEI. The CDR3 is 14 amino acids. J was trimmed by 6 bases and V by 3 bases; bases with no gene match: 5. The CDR3 loop reads CASSELQGVQPQHF. CDR3 in DNA: TGTGCCAGCAGTGAGCTGCAGGGGGTTCAGCCCCAGCATTTT.

The gene calls are TRBV11-2 and TRBJ2-1; D not resolved. The germline gives CDR1 SGHAT, CDR2 FQNNGV. V was pared by 3 bases and J by 2 bases, with 11 bases between. CDR3 length: 15 amino acids. The CDR3 reads CASSFTLRAYNEQFF. CDR3 DNA sequence: TGTGCCAGCAGCTTTACACTGCGAGCCTACAATGAGCAGTTCTTC.

The CDR3 is CASSNDRGWGYTF. In DNA form, the CDR3 reads TGTGCCAGCAGCAACGACAGGGGGTGGGGCTACACCTTC. The chain couples TRBV11-2 to TRBJ1-2, with TRBD1 matching over 9 bases. Germline trimming cut 5 bases from V and 8 bases from J; bases unmatched to any gene: 6. Germline V gene lookup returns CDR1 SGHAT and CDR2 FQNNGV. The CDR3 is made up of 13 amino acids. The full variable domain, in which reference TRBV11-2 and TRBJ1-2 provide the parts outside the CDR3, is EAGVAQSPRYKIIEKRQSVAFWCNPISGHATLYWYQQILGQGPKLLIQFQNNGVVDDSQLPKDRFSAERLKGVDSTLKIQPAKLEDSAVYLCASSNDRGWGYTFGSGTRLTVV.

The chain employs TRBV19 and TRBJ1-4; no clear D gene. The V end was cut by 5 bases, the J end by 0 bases, with 10 bases between. Germline lookup yields CDR1 LNHDA and CDR2 SQIVND (reference sequence). The CDR3 loop spans 15 amino acids. CDR3 bases: TGTGCCAGTAGTCAACAGCGGGCAACTAATGAAAAACTGTTTTTT. It translates to CASSQQRATNEKLFF.

The genes are TRBV19 and TRBJ2-3; TRBD2 is a possible D gene (7 bases). Trimming removed 5 bases at V and 1 base at J, with 10 bases between. This CDR3 contains 14 residues. Germline CDR1 LNHDA, CDR2 SQIVND (reference sequence). Written as DNA, the CDR3 is TGTGCCAGTAGTTCCGGGGGGCGCACAGATACGCAGTATTTT. Its translation is CASSSGGRTDTQYF. The full variable domain, completed using reference TRBV19 and TRBJ2-3, is DGGITQSPKYLFRKEGQNVTLSCEQNLNHDAMYWYRQDPGQGLRLIYYSQIVNDFQKGDIAEGYSVSREKKESFPLTVTSAQKNPTAFYLCASSSGGRTDTQYFGPGTRLTVL.

The V gene is TRBV7-3, the J gene TRBJ1-6; 7 nucleotides align to TRBD1. This CDR3 is 15 amino acids long. The trim removed 5 bases at V and 6 bases at J, leaving 7 bases unmatched. Germline CDR1 reads SGHTA; CDR2 reads FQGTGA. CDR3 loop: CASSQGGGSNSPLHF. The CDR3 nucleotides are TGTGCCAGCAGCCAGGGGGGGGGAAGTAATTCACCCCTCCACTTT.

The CDR3 region has the DNA TGTGCCAGCAGTGAGCACGGGGCGAACTCTGGAAACACCATATATTTT. Protein sequence: CASSEHGANSGNTIYF. The chain joins TRBV7-6 to TRBJ1-3, with D possibly TRBD1 on 5 matching bases. Germline assignment: CDR1 SGHVS and CDR2 FNYEAQ. The CDR3 totals 16 residues. With 6 bases removed from V and 0 bases from J, the gap between germline ends came to 15 bases. Together with reference TRBV7-6 and TRBJ1-3, the CDR3 gives the full variable domain: GAGVSQSPRYKVTKRGQDVALRCDPISGHVSLYWYRQALGQGPEFLTYFNYEAQQDKSGLPNDRFSAERPEGSISTLTIQRTEQRDSAMYRCASSEHGANSGNTIYFGEGSWLTVV.

This clonotype was observed many times. V is TRBV11-2 and J is TRBJ1-1, with TRBD1 matching over 10 bases. V dropped 7 bases and J dropped 11; count of bases not matched to a gene: 13. There are 14 residues in the CDR3. Germline V gene data show CDR1 as SGHAT and CDR2 as FQNNGV. The chain's CDR3 is CASTTRRDRGRAFF. The CDR3 nucleotides are TGTGCCAGCACCACGCGACGGGACAGGGGCCGGGCTTTCTTT.

Many counts were recorded for this clonotype. The J gene is TRBJ1-4, the V gene TRBV3-1; possibly TRBD1 for D (6 bases). V lost 1 base, J lost 5 bases, and 11 bases lay in between. This CDR3 region has 15 residues. CDR1 is LGHDT and CDR2 is YNNKEL in the germline V gene (reference sequence). For the CDR3, the DNA is TGTGCCAGCAGCCAAGTGGGGGGGCAGAATGAAAAACTGTTTTTT. It yields the protein CASSQVGGQNEKLFF.